The text below deals with one TCR delta chain. A far bigger clonotype differs at one base, so this is likely a read error. This CDR3 contains 22 residues. From germline, CDR1 is TSWWSYY and CDR2 QGS. The sample belongs to a study of gamma-delta T cells after stem cell transplantation. TCRdb reanalysed the RT-PCR reads with CATT. The sample shows roughly 540 delta-chain clones, 44% of them seen only once. The V gene is TRDV1, the J gene TRDJ1; no clear D gene. The specimen was gamma-delta T cells. The source is a human donor. It is not recorded whose cells these are; they may come from a transplant donor. CDR3: CALRDLRLVWFDTPDYTDKLIF. The CDR3 region has the DNA TGTGCTCTTAGGGACTTACGGCTGGTTTGGTTTGACACTCCCGACTACACCGATAAACTCATCTTT.